This T cell receptor (beta chain) is from a study of blood T cell repertoires in COVID-19. In the study overall: T cells, B-cell-depleted T cells, or PBMCs provided the cDNA or gDNA that served as material.

In the authors' methods: Estimation of nucleated cell counts relied on the amplification of reference gene primers. Assay: immunoSEQ multiplex PCR; the TCRdb copy retains only in-frame clones and omits some. From that table come the V and J calls and clone size; the DNA was used to work out D and trimming. The sample holds about 140,000 clones, roughly 80% seen once. Germline V gives CDR1 SGHRS, CDR2 YFSETQ. The ends were cut back, 4 bases at V and 5 bases at J, with 13 bases in the middle. The CDR3 loop spans 14 amino acids. The sequence derives from a woman older than 75 in a cohort sampled during active or convalescent COVID-19. The specimen sequenced was peripheral blood. This sequence joins TRBV5-1 and TRBJ2-1, with D possibly matching TRBD1 (6 bases). The DNA for the CDR3 is TGCGCCAGCAGCAGGGACACGAGTAACAATGAGCAGTTCTTC. Translation: CASSRDTSNNEQFF.